This TCR beta chain was recorded in a study of T-cell reconstitution after alpha-beta-depleted transplantation in children. The CDR3 is made up of 16 amino acids. Germline V gives CDR1 SGHRS, CDR2 YFSETQ. V trimming: 4 bases; J trimming: 8 bases; junction bases outside the gene matches: 13. TCRbeta library preparation incorporated unique molecular identifiers. In TCRdb, the PCR reads were re-called with MiXCR into one record per CDR3 protein. The sample lists fewer than 550,000 distinct CDR3 sequences; roughly a tenth were seen once. Sequences were derived from PBMCs from the stem cell graft donor, sampled from the stem cell graft. The source is a human donor who donated a stem cell graft to a child with acute myeloid leukemia. The chain employs TRBV5-1 and TRBJ2-1, with 9 bases fitting TRBD2. The CDR3 here is CASSMGRGLAGDEQFF. CDR3 coding DNA: TGCGCCAGCAGCATGGGCAGGGGACTAGCAGGGGATGAGCAGTTCTTC.